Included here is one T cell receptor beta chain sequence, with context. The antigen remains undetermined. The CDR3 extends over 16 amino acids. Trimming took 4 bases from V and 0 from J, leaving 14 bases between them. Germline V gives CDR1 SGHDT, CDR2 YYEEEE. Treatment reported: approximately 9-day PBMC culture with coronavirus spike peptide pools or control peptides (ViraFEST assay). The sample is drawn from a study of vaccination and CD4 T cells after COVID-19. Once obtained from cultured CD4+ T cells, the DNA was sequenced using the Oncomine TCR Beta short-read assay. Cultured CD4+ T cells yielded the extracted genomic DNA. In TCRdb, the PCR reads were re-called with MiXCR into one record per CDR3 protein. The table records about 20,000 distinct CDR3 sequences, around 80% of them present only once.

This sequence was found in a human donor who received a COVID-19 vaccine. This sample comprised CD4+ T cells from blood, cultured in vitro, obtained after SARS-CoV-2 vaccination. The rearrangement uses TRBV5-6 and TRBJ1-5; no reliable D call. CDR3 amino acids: CASSVQTGYSNQPQHF. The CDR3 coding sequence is TGTGCCAGCAGCGTGCAAACGGGTTATAGCAATCAGCCCCAGCATTTT.